One and the same sample provided the 16 T cell receptor beta chains below, sequenced in a study of technical replicates of blood from several donors. Sequenced by immunoSEQ multiplex PCR; TCRdb stores in-frame clones only, minus some. The table includes 82,000 or so clones, just over 95% detected once. Material: T cells isolated from PBMCs. These receptors were taken from a human donor in good health.

The CDR3: CASSESRTAVFNYGYTF. The CDR3 DNA is TGTGCCAGCAGTGAAAGTAGGACAGCTGTTTTTAACTATGGCTACACCTTC. This chain connects TRBV25-1 to TRBJ1-2; tentatively, D is TRBD1 (6 bases). There are 17 residues in the CDR3. Trimming took off 2 bases at V and 1 base at J, with 17 bases between the two ends. Looked up from germline, CDR1 is MGHDK and CDR2 is SYGVNS.

The V call is TRBV18, the J call TRBJ2-3; 7 bases are a match to TRBD2. The J segment lost 0 bases and the V segment lost 4 bases, leaving 7 bases of the junction unmatched. Germline-derived CDR1 and CDR2 are KGHSH and LQKENI. The CDR3 is 16 amino acids. CDR3 nucleotides: TGTGCCAGCTCACACAAGCGGGACTTCAGCACAGATACGCAGTATTTT. Protein: CASSHKRDFSTDTQYF. Full variable domain (outside the CDR3, taken from reference TRBV18 and TRBJ2-3): NAGVMQNPRHLVRRRGQEARLRCSPMKGHSHVYWYRQLPEEGLKFMVYLQKENIIDESGMPKERFSAEFPKEGPSILRIQQVVRGDSAAYFCASSHKRDFSTDTQYFGPGTRLTVL.

The chain couples TRBV27 to TRBJ2-7; weak D call: TRBD2 (6 bases). With 3 bases removed from V and 2 bases from J, the gap between germline ends came to 11 bases. CDR1 and CDR2 (germline): MNHEY, SMNVEV (reference sequence). This CDR3 comprises 14 residues. Here the CDR3 DNA reads TGTGCCAGCAGTTTCGGCAGGACTACCTACGAGCAGTACTTC. Its translation: CASSFGRTTYEQYF.

The V and J genes are TRBV6-5 and TRBJ1-3; D unresolved. The CDR3 has 11 residues. Germline CDR1 reads MNHEY; CDR2 reads SVGAGI. Trimming took off 7 bases at V and 1 base at J, with 2 bases between the two ends. The CDR3 spells CASTSGNTIYF. DNA of the CDR3: TGTGCCAGCACTTCTGGAAACACCATATATTTT.

This chain connects TRBV5-1 to TRBJ2-3; tentatively, D is TRBD1 (6 bases). The CDR3 consists of 15 residues. Trimming cost V 0 bases and J 2 bases, with 10 bases left between them. Germline-derived CDR1 and CDR2 are SGHRS and YFSETQ. The DNA for the CDR3 is TGCGCCAGCAGCTTGGGAGGACAGTTCACAGATACGCAGTATTTT. Its protein product is CASSLGGQFTDTQYF. The full variable domain, with the rest looked up from reference TRBV5-1 and TRBJ2-3, is KAGVTQTPRYLIKTRGQQVTLSCSPISGHRSVSWYQQTPGQGLQFLFEYFSETQRNKGNFPGRFSGRQFSNSRSEMNVSTLELGDSALYLCASSLGGQFTDTQYFGPGTRLTVL.

The chain employs TRBV7-9 and TRBJ2-2; 7 bases map to TRBD2. CDR3 length: 17 residues. CDR1 is SEHNR and CDR2 is FQNEAQ in the germline V gene (reference sequence). V lost 8 bases to trimming and J lost 1 base; unmatched junction nucleotides: 13. The CDR3 region is CASAGRETSVNTGELFF. For the CDR3, the DNA is TGTGCCAGCGCTGGGCGGGAAACTAGCGTGAACACCGGGGAGCTGTTTTTT.

V is TRBV6-1 and J is TRBJ2-7, with D unclear. CDR1 and CDR2 (germline): MNHNS, SASEGT. The CDR3 is 16 residues long. Trimming removed 0 bases at V and 2 bases at J, with 14 bases between. CDR3 coding DNA: TGTGCCAGCAGTGAAGCGACAACAGAGCCGACCTACGAGCAGTACTTC. Its translation: CASSEATTEPTYEQYF.

The chain recombines TRBV18 with TRBJ1-1; tentative D call: TRBD1 (5 bases). Germline-derived CDR1 and CDR2 are KGHSH and LQKENI. V lost 0 bases, J lost 2 bases, and 10 bases lay in between. The CDR3 loop spans 15 amino acids. This CDR3 is CASSPPIGENTEAFF. Here the CDR3 DNA reads TGTGCCAGCTCACCACCGATAGGGGAAAACACTGAAGCTTTCTTT.

The chain couples TRBV10-3 to TRBJ2-7; the match to TRBD1 covers 7 bases. Per the germline V gene, CDR1 is ENHRY and CDR2 is SYGVKD. The J segment lost 6 bases and the V segment lost 6 bases, leaving 5 bases of the junction unmatched. CDR3 length: 12 residues. Here the CDR3 DNA reads TGTGCCATCAGGGAAGGGACAGTCGAGCAGTACTTC. Protein sequence: CAIREGTVEQYF.

This chain joins TRBV10-3 and TRBJ1-1; D gene ambiguous. Germline V gene data show CDR1 as ENHRY and CDR2 as SYGVKD. V gave up 4 bases and J gave up 3 bases, with 9 bases separating them. The CDR3 covers 13 residues. This CDR3 reads CAISVEGYTEAFF. The CDR3 DNA is TGTGCCATCAGTGTAGAGGGTTACACTGAAGCTTTCTTT.

V gene TRBV19 combines with J gene TRBJ2-7; TRBD2 aligns across 9 bases. This CDR3 spans 13 amino acids. The germline V gene has CDR1 LNHDA and CDR2 SQIVND (reference sequence). V gave up 7 bases and J gave up 9 bases; unmatched junction bases: 10. The CDR3 nucleotides are TGTGCCAGTAACCCTAGCGGGGAAGGAGGGCAGTACTTC. Translation: CASNPSGEGGQYF. The complete variable domain, with remaining parts taken from reference TRBV19 and TRBJ2-7, reads DGGITQSPKYLFRKEGQNVTLSCEQNLNHDAMYWYRQDPGQGLRLIYYSQIVNDFQKGDIAEGYSVSREKKESFPLTVTSAQKNPTAFYLCASNPSGEGGQYFGPGTRLTVT.

This chain uses TRBV2 with TRBJ1-2, with 8 bases lining up with TRBD1. The CDR3 is 13 amino acids. Germline CDR1 and CDR2: SNHLY and FYNNEI. With 2 bases clipped from V and 5 bases from J, the junction kept 1 base outside the gene matches. The CDR3 spells CASSEQGAYGYTF. The DNA for the CDR3 is TGTGCCAGCAGTGAACAGGGGGCTTATGGCTACACCTTC. The full variable domain, in which reference TRBV2 and TRBJ1-2 provide the parts outside the CDR3, is EPEVTQTPSHQVTQMGQEVILRCVPISNHLYFYWYRQILGQKVEFLVSFYNNEISEKSEIFDDQFSVERPDGSNFTLKIRSTKLEDSAMYFCASSEQGAYGYTFGSGTRLTVV.

The chain links TRBV6-6 to TRBJ1-2; no reliable D call. The CDR3 loop spans 15 amino acids. Germline CDR1 and CDR2: MNHNY and SVGAGI (reference sequence). Trimming shortened V by 6 bases and J by 4 bases, and 18 bases separated the two germline ends. Here the CDR3 reads CASRLFLGLPYGYTF. In nucleotides, the CDR3 is TGTGCCAGCAGACTATTTCTTGGACTTCCCTATGGCTACACCTTC.

The CDR3 nucleotides are TGCGCCAGCAGCTTGGAGACAGGGGGCTACAATGAGCAGTTCTTC. This encodes CASSLETGGYNEQFF. The chain is built from TRBV5-1 and TRBJ2-1, with 9 nucleotides matching TRBD1. J gave up 3 bases and V 0 bases, and 1 base lay outside the gene matches. The CDR3 is 15 residues long. Germline V gives CDR1 SGHRS, CDR2 YFSETQ. The complete variable domain, with remaining parts taken from reference TRBV5-1 and TRBJ2-1, reads KAGVTQTPRYLIKTRGQQVTLSCSPISGHRSVSWYQQTPGQGLQFLFEYFSETQRNKGNFPGRFSGRQFSNSRSEMNVSTLELGDSALYLCASSLETGGYNEQFFGPGTRLTVL.

The V and J genes are TRBV7-2 and TRBJ1-5; TRBD1 aligns across 7 bases. V dropped 5 bases and J dropped 2; count of bases not matched to a gene: 6. Germline loops: CDR1 SGHTA, CDR2 FQGNSA. The CDR3 contains 15 residues. CDR3 protein: CASSHRQGGNQPQHF. The CDR3 nucleotides read TGTGCCAGCAGCCACAGACAGGGTGGCAATCAGCCCCAGCATTTT.

The chain recombines TRBV4-3 with TRBJ2-6, with D possibly TRBD2 on 6 matching bases. The CDR3 runs to 18 residues. Germline lookup yields CDR1 LGHNA and CDR2 YSLEER. Trimming took 4 bases from V and 0 from J, leaving 16 bases between them. The CDR3 DNA is TGCGCCAGCAGCCCCAAGCGGGCTAGCTCCTCTGGGGCCAACGTCCTGACTTTC. Translating it yields CASSPKRASSSGANVLTF.